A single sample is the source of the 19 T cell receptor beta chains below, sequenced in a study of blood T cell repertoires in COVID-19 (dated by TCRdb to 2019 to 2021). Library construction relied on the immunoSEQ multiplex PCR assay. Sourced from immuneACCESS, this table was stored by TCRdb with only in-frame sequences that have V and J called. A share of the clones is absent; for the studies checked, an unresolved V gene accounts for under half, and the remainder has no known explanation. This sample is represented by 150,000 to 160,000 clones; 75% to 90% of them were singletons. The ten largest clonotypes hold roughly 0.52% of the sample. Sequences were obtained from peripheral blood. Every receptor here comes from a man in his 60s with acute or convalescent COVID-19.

The CDR3 loop reads CATQGPGNTIYF. CDR3 nucleotides: TGTGCCACACAGGGTCCTGGAAACACCATATATTTT. The chain combines TRBV24-1 with TRBJ1-3; tentatively, D is TRBD1 (6 bases). CDR1 is KGHDR and CDR2 is SFDVKD in the germline V gene. V dropped 10 bases and J dropped 2 bases, with 8 bases sitting between them. This CDR3 is 12 amino acids long.

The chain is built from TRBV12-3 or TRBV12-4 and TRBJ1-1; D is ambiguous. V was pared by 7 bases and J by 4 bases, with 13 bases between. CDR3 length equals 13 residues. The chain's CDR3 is CASTLGAGTEAFF. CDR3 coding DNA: TGTGCCAGCACGCTAGGAGCGGGCACTGAAGCTTTCTTT.

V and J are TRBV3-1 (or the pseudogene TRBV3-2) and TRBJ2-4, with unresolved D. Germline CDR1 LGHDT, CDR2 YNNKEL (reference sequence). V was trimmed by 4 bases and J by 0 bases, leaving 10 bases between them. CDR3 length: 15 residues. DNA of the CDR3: TGTGCCAGCAGCCTAACCAGTGGAGCCAAAAACATTCAGTACTTC. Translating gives CASSLTSGAKNIQYF.

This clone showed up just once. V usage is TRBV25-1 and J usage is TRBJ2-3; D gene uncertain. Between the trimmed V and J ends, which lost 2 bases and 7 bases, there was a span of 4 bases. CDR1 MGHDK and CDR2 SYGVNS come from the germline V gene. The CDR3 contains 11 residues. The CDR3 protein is CASSERYTQYF. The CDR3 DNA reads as TGTGCCAGCAGTGAACGTTATACGCAGTATTTT.

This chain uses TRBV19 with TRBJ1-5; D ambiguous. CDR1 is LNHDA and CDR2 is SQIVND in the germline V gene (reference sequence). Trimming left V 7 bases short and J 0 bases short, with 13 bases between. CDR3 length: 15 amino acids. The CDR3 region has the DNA TGTGCCAGTACCCTAGGAGGCGGTAGCAATCAGCCCCAGCATTTT. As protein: CASTLGGGSNQPQHF. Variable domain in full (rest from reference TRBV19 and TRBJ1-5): DGGITQSPKYLFRKEGQNVTLSCEQNLNHDAMYWYRQDPGQGLRLIYYSQIVNDFQKGDIAEGYSVSREKKESFPLTVTSAQKNPTAFYLCASTLGGGSNQPQHFGDGTRLSIL.

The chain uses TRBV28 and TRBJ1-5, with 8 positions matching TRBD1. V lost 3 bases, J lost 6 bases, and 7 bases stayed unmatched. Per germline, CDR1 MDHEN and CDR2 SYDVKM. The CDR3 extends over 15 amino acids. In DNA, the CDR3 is TGTGCCAGCAGTTTGTCGTCAGGGGGCGGTCAGCCCCAGCATTTT. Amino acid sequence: CASSLSSGGGQPQHF. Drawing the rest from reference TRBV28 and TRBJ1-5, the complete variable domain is DVKVTQSSRYLVKRTGEKVFLECVQDMDHENMFWYRQDPGLGLRLIYFSYDVKMKEKGDIPEGYSVSREKKERFSLILESASTNQTSMYLCASSLSSGGGQPQHFGDGTRLSIL.

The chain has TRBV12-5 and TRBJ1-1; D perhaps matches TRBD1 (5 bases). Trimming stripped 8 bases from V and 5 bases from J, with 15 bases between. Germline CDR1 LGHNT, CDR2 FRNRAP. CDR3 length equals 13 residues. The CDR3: CASNSGGGTEAFF. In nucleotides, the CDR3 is TGTGCTAGTAACAGTGGGGGAGGTACTGAAGCTTTCTTT.

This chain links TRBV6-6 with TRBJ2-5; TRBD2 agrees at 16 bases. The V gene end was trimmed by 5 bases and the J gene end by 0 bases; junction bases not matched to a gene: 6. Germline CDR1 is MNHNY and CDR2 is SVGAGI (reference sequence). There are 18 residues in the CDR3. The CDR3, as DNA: TGTGCCAGCAGTCAGAGGGGACTAGCGGGGGGGCACCAAGAGACCCAGTACTTC. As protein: CASSQRGLAGGHQETQYF.

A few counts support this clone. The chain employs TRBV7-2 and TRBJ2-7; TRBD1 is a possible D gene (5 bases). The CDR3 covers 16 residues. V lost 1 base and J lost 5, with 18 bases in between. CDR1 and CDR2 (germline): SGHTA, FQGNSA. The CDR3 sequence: CASSLGAGLIVNEQYF. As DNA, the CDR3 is TGTGCCAGCAGCTTAGGGGCAGGGCTCATCGTCAACGAGCAGTACTTC. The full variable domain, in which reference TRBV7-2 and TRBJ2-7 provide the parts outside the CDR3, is GAGVSQSPSNKVTEKGKDVELRCDPISGHTALYWYRQSLGQGLEFLIYFQGNSAPDKSGLPSDRFSAERTGGSVSTLTIQRTQQEDSAVYLCASSLGAGLIVNEQYFGPGTRLTVT.

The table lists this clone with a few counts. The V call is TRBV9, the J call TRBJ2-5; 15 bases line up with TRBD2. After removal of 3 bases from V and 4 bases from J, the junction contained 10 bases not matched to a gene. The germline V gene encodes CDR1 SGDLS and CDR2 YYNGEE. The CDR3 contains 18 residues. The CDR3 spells CASSAGTSGRRVGETQYF. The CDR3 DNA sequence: TGTGCCAGCAGCGCCGGGACTAGCGGGAGGAGGGTGGGAGAGACCCAGTACTTC. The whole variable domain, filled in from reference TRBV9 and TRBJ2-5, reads DSGVTQTPKHLITATGQRVTLRCSPRSGDLSVYWYQQSLDQGLQFLIQYYNGEERAKGNILERFSAQQFPDLHSELNLSSLELGDSALYFCASSAGTSGRRVGETQYFGPGTRLLVL.

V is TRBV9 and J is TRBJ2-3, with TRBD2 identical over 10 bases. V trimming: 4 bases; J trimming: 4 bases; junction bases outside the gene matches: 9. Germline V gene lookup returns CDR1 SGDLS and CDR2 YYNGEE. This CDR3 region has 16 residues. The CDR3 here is CASSTSASGRSDTQYF. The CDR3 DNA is TGTGCCAGCAGCACGTCAGCTAGCGGGAGATCAGATACGCAGTATTTT. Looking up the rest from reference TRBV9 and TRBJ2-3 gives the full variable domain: DSGVTQTPKHLITATGQRVTLRCSPRSGDLSVYWYQQSLDQGLQFLIQYYNGEERAKGNILERFSAQQFPDLHSELNLSSLELGDSALYFCASSTSASGRSDTQYFGPGTRLTVL.

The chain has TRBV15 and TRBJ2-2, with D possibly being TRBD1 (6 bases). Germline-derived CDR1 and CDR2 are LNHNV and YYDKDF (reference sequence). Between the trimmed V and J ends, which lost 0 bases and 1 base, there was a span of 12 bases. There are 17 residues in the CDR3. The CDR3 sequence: CATSRDYAGVNTGELFF. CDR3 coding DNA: TGTGCCACCAGCAGAGATTATGCAGGGGTGAACACCGGGGAGCTGTTTTTT.

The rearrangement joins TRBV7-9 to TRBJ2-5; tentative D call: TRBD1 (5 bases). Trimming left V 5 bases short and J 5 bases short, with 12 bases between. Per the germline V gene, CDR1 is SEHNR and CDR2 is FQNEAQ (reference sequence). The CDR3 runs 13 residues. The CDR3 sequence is CASSKDRRETQYF. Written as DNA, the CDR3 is TGTGCCAGCAGCAAAGACAGACGCGAGACCCAGTACTTC.

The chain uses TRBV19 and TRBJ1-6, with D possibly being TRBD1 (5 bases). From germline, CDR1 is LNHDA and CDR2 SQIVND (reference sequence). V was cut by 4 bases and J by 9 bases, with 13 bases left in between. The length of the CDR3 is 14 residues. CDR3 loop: CASSTGQGGSPLHF. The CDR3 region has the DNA TGTGCCAGTAGTACGGGTCAGGGCGGTTCACCCCTCCACTTT. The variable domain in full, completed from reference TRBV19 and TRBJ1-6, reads DGGITQSPKYLFRKEGQNVTLSCEQNLNHDAMYWYRQDPGQGLRLIYYSQIVNDFQKGDIAEGYSVSREKKESFPLTVTSAQKNPTAFYLCASSTGQGGSPLHFGNGTRLTVT.

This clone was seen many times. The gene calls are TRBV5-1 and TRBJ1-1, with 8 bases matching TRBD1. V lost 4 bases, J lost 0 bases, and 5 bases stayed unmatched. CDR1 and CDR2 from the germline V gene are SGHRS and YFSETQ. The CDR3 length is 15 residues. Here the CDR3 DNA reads TGCGCCAGCAGCGAACAGGGGGGGATGAACACTGAAGCTTTCTTT. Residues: CASSEQGGMNTEAFF.

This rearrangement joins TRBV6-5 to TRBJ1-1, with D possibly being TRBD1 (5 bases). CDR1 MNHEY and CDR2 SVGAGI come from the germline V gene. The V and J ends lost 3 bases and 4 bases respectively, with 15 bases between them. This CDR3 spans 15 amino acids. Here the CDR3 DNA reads TGTGCCAGCAGTTATGCTCGGGGGGGAGGCACTGAAGCTTTCTTT. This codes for CASSYARGGGTEAFF.

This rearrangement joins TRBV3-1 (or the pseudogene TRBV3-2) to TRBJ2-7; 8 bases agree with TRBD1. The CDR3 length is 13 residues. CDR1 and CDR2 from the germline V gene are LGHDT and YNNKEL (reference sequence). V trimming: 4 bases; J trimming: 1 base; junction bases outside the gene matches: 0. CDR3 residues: CASSRTGSYEQYF. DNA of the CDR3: TGTGCCAGCAGCCGGACAGGGTCCTACGAGCAGTACTTC.

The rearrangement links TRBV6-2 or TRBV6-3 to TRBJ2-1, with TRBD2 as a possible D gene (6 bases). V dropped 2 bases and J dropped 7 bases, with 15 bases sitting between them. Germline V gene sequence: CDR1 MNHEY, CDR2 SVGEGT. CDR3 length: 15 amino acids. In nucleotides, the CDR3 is TGTGCCAGCAGTTACGAGGGGACTCTCAAAAATGAGCAGTTCTTC. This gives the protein CASSYEGTLKNEQFF.

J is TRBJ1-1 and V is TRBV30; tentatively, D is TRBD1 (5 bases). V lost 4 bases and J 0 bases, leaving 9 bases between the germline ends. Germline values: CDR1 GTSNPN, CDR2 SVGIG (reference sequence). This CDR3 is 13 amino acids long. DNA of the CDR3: TGTGCCTGGAACCCAGGGATGAACACTGAAGCTTTCTTT. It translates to CAWNPGMNTEAFF.